The rows below give T cell receptor beta chains drawn from one sample of a study of T cells expressing NK-cell markers. TCRdb reanalyzed the 5' RACE reads, giving one entry per CDR3 protein sequence and no DNA. This table lists 150,000 to 180,000 distinct CDR3 sequences. Sequenced sample: blood T cells: a sorted CD56 or NKG2C T cell subset, CD4+ or CD8+ T cells, or bulk PBMC T cells (not recorded which). These receptors all come from a woman in her 50s in good health. The CDR3 runs from the conserved cysteine through the conserved F or W.

length	V	J	CDR3
14	TRBV6-2/TRBV6-3	TRBJ1-1	CASSYSYRDTEAFF
11	TRBV25-1	TRBJ2-1	CASSVGVEQFF
13	TRBV29-1	TRBJ1-2	CSVRTEGNYGYTF
13	TRBV19	TRBJ2-1	CASPGTDYNEQFF
15	TRBV7-9	TRBJ1-4	CASSLEDSSNEKLFF
13	TRBV6-5	TRBJ2-7	CASSPGTRGFQYF
15	TRBV12-3/TRBV12-4	TRBJ2-2	CASSGDDRETGELFF
13	TRBV20-1	TRBJ2-2	CSARDAGTGELFF
13	TRBV7-9	TRBJ1-3	CASRDRSGNTIYF
14	TRBV5-6	TRBJ1-2	CASSLDVGLLGYTF
16	TRBV19	TRBJ2-1	CASSIGWREGYNEQFF
11	TRBV27	TRBJ2-1	CASLNYNEQFF
15	TRBV5-4	TRBJ2-1	CASSATTTRNNEQFF
18	TRBV4-2	TRBJ2-1	CASSQAGTSGRVLNEQFF
15	TRBV6-5	TRBJ2-5	CASSTSGASQETQYF
17	TRBV20-1	TRBJ2-7	CSARVYDGVKGVYEQYF